Below, 19 T cell receptor beta chains from the same sample are listed, as sequenced in a study of CD8 T cells in ankylosing spondylitis. Using its own MiXCR run on the 5' RACE reads, TCRdb lists one record per CDR3 protein. The sample holds about 340,000 distinct CDR3 sequences, about 14% seen once. The sequencing sample was made of blood, either unsorted or a sorted T cell fraction (not recorded which). Every receptor here comes from a male donor with ankylosing spondylitis or in good health (not recorded which).

In this sample, this clonotype turned up many times. J is TRBJ1-1 and V is TRBV10-3; no reliable D call. The germline V gene encodes CDR1 ENHRY and CDR2 SYGVKD. The CDR3 is 14 amino acids. Between the trimmed V and J ends, which lost 8 bases and 3 bases, there was a span of 16 bases. The CDR3 protein is CAIGVAGWDTEAFF. The CDR3 nucleotides are TGTGCCATCGGGGTAGCGGGTTGGGACACTGAAGCTTTCTTT.

This clonotype was found a few times. This chain connects TRBV20-1 to TRBJ2-5; D call uncertain. Germline lookup yields CDR1 DFQATT and CDR2 SNEGSKA (reference sequence). Trimming removed 4 bases from V and 4 bases from J, with 10 bases in between. The CDR3 is made up of 12 amino acids. The CDR3 loop reads CSANQLAETQYF. The CDR3 nucleotides are TGCAGTGCTAATCAATTGGCAGAGACCCAGTACTTC.

A few counts support this clonotype. The chain links TRBV6-5 to TRBJ1-4; D gene unclear. Germline CDR1 is MNHEY and CDR2 is SVGAGI. Deletions cut 6 bases from V and 8 bases from J, with 16 bases between. The CDR3 is 14 residues long. The CDR3, as DNA: TGTGCCAGCAGATCACTCGGAGGAGGCGAAAAACTGTTTTTT. Its protein is CASRSLGGGEKLFF.

This clonotype was seen a few times. The chain combines TRBV4-1 with TRBJ2-1, with TRBD2 matching 7 bases. Germline assignment: CDR1 MGHRA and CDR2 YSYEKL. The CDR3 has 15 amino acids. V lost 3 bases and J lost 2; bases outside the gene matches: 4. The CDR3 region is CASSHPGGTYNEQFF. The CDR3 DNA reads TGCGCCAGCAGCCACCCGGGAGGCACCTACAATGAGCAGTTCTTC.

The chain uses TRBV9 and TRBJ1-2, with 8 bases fitting TRBD1. The CDR3 runs to 15 residues. Germline loops: CDR1 SGDLS, CDR2 YYNGEE. V lost 4 bases and J lost 7; bases outside the gene matches: 12. CDR3 in DNA: TGTGCCAGCAGCCCCCGGACAGGGAAAGTTCTTGGCTACACCTTC. The encoded protein is CASSPRTGKVLGYTF.

The rearrangement uses TRBV7-2 and TRBJ2-2; TRBD1 agrees at 10 bases. V shed 1 base, J shed 6 bases, and the junction held 5 bases outside the gene matches. This CDR3 contains 16 residues. Per germline, CDR1 SGHTA and CDR2 FQGNSA. CDR3 sequence reads: CASSLGGTGVPGELFF. CDR3 bases: TGTGCCAGCAGCTTAGGGGGGACAGGGGTCCCCGGGGAGCTGTTTTTT.

This clonotype was detected only a few times. This sequence joins TRBV12-3 or TRBV12-4 and TRBJ2-7; TRBD2 aligns across 9 bases. CDR3 size: 16 residues. With V trimmed by 6 bases and J by 3 bases, 12 bases remained unmatched. The CDR3 DNA reads TGTGCCAGCAGCCGAGGAATCGGGACTAGCAACTACGAGCAGTACTTC. Protein: CASSRGIGTSNYEQYF.

The V gene is TRBV19, the J gene TRBJ2-5; TRBD2 matches 11 bases. This CDR3 contains 15 residues. Germline lookup yields CDR1 LNHDA and CDR2 SQIVND (reference sequence). With V trimmed by 3 bases and J by 3 bases, 3 bases remained unmatched. CDR3 region: CASSMGTSGKETQYF. The CDR3 bases are TGTGCCAGTAGTATGGGGACTAGCGGTAAAGAGACCCAGTACTTC.

The chain uses TRBV5-1 and TRBJ1-1, with D possibly matching TRBD1 (5 bases). Per the germline V gene, CDR1 is SGHRS and CDR2 is YFSETQ. The CDR3 sequence is 13 residues long. Trimming took 5 bases from V and 0 from J, leaving 8 bases between them. CDR3 loop: CASRTVMNTEAFF. The DNA of the CDR3 is TGCGCCAGCAGGACAGTGATGAACACTGAAGCTTTCTTT.

This clonotype was detected many times. The chain is built from TRBV12-3 or TRBV12-4 and TRBJ2-3, with D hard to call. This CDR3 region has 16 residues. V lost 2 bases and J 3 bases, leaving 15 bases between the germline ends. The CDR3 DNA reads as TGTGCCAGCAGTTTATCCCTACCCCAGAGGACAGATACGCAGTATTTT. Translated, it gives CASSLSLPQRTDTQYF.

This chain links TRBV11-1 with TRBJ2-7; the match to TRBD1 covers 9 bases. V shed 4 bases and J 1 base; nucleotides not matched to a gene: 11. CDR1 is SGHAT and CDR2 is FQDESV in the germline V gene (reference sequence). The CDR3 is made up of 17 amino acids. CDR3 in DNA: TGTGCCAGCAGCTCCCTCATGGGACAGGGTTCTTCCTACGAGCAGTACTTC. Protein product: CASSSLMGQGSSYEQYF.

This clonotype turned up a few times. This chain uses TRBV5-5 with TRBJ2-2; D is uncertain. Germline assignment: CDR1 SGHKS and CDR2 YYEKEE (reference sequence). CDR3 length: 13 residues. Trimming took 2 bases from V and 6 from J, leaving 8 bases between them. CDR3 sequence: CASSFALAGELFF. In DNA, the CDR3 is TGTGCCAGCAGCTTCGCGCTGGCCGGGGAGCTGTTTTTT.

This clonotype came up a few times. The chain couples TRBV15 to TRBJ1-1, with unresolved D. V was pared by 0 bases and J by 7 bases, with 6 bases between. The CDR3 loop spans 12 amino acids. CDR1 LNHNV and CDR2 YYDKDF come from the germline V gene (reference sequence). The CDR3 is CATSRERGEAFF. The CDR3 DNA reads TGTGCCACCAGCAGAGAACGAGGTGAAGCTTTCTTT.

This clonotype has more than one count but fewer than ten. The chain employs TRBV29-1 and TRBJ1-1; 8 bases agree with TRBD1. Germline V gene sequence: CDR1 SQVTM, CDR2 ANQGSEA. The CDR3 consists of 14 residues. V shed 6 bases, J shed 4 bases, and the junction held 10 bases outside the gene matches. CDR3 region: CSVAMGQVGTEAFF. CDR3 nucleotide sequence: TGCAGCGTCGCCATGGGACAGGTCGGCACTGAAGCTTTCTTT.

This clonotype appeared a few times. The chain uses TRBV2 and TRBJ2-3; TRBD1 aligns across 9 bases. This CDR3 has 15 amino acids. Looked up from germline, CDR1 is SNHLY and CDR2 is FYNNEI. The trim removed 5 bases at V and 4 bases at J, leaving 7 bases unmatched. CDR3 protein: CASSLQGAPADTQYF. The DNA of the CDR3 is TGTGCCAGCAGTTTACAGGGGGCTCCCGCAGATACGCAGTATTTT.

This chain links TRBV5-1 with TRBJ2-1; D is perhaps TRBD2 (6 bases). This CDR3 contains 14 residues. V shed 7 bases and J shed 5 bases, with 16 bases lying between them. CDR1 SGHRS and CDR2 YFSETQ come from the germline V gene. Written as DNA, the CDR3 is TGCGCCAGCGGTGAACTAGCCGACAACAATGAGCAGTTCTTC. This gives the protein CASGELADNNEQFF.

This chain links TRBV19 with TRBJ1-1, with unresolved D. From germline, CDR1 is LNHDA and CDR2 SQIVND (reference sequence). The CDR3 has 13 residues. Trimming left V 6 bases short and J 11 bases short, with 19 bases between. This CDR3 is CASRSGQIEWAFF. CDR3 in DNA: TGTGCCAGTAGGAGCGGGCAGATTGAATGGGCTTTCTTT.

This clonotype occurred a few times. The chain carries TRBV27 and TRBJ2-1, with 9 nucleotides matching TRBD2. This CDR3 contains 17 residues. Looked up from germline, CDR1 is MNHEY and CDR2 is SMNVEV (reference sequence). V was clipped by 8 bases and J by 9 bases; unmatched bases: 20. The chain's CDR3 is CASGPSGLAYRSPEQFF. The CDR3, as DNA: TGTGCCAGCGGACCCTCGGGACTAGCTTATAGGTCACCTGAGCAGTTCTTC.

The rearrangement joins TRBV5-1 to TRBJ2-1; 10 bases fit TRBD2. CDR1 is SGHRS and CDR2 is YFSETQ in the germline V gene. The CDR3 is 17 residues long. With V trimmed by 1 base and J by 6 bases, 10 bases remained unmatched. CDR3 DNA: TGCGCCAGCAGCTTGAACGTCGTTGCTAGCGGGAGCAATGAGCAGTTCTTC. Protein sequence: CASSLNVVASGSNEQFF.